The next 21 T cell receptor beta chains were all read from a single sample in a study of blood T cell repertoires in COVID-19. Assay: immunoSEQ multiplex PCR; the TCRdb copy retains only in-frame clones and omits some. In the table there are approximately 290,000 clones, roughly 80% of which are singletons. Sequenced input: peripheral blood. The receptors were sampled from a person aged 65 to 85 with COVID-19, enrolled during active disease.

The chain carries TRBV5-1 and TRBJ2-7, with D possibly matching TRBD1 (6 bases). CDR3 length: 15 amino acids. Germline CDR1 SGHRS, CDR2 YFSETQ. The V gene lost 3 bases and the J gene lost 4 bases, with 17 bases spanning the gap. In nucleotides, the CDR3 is TGCGCCAGCAGCTGGACCGGGACAAGGTTATACGAGCAGTACTTC. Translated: CASSWTGTRLYEQYF.

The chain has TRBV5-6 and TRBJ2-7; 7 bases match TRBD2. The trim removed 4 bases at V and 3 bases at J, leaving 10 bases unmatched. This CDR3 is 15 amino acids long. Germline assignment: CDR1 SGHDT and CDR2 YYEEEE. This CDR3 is CASSPGGGLGYEQYF. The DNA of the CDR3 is TGTGCCAGCAGCCCGGGGGGAGGGTTGGGCTACGAGCAGTACTTC.

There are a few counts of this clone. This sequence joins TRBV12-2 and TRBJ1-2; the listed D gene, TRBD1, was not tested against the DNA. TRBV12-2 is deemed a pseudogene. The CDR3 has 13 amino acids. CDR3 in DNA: TGTGCAAGTCCCGTACACAGGGGCTATGGCTACACCTTC. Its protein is CASPVHRGYGYTF.

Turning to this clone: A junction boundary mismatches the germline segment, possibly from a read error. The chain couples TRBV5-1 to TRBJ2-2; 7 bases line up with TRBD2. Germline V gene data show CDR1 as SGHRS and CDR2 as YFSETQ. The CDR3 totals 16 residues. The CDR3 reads CASTLNPAGATGELFF. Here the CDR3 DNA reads TGCGCCAGCACCTTGAACCCCGCGGGAGCCACCGGGGAGCTGTTTTTT.

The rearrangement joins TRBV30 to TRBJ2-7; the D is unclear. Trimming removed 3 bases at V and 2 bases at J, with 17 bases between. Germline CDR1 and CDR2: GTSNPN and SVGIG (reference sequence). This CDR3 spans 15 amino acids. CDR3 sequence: CAWSMGAPGTYEQYF. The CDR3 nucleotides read TGTGCCTGGAGCATGGGCGCGCCAGGAACCTACGAGCAGTACTTC.

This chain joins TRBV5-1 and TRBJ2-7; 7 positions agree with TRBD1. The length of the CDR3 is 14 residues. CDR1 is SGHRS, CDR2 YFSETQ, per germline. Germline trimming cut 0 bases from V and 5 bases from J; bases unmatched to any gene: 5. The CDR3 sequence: CASSLGQGSHEQYF. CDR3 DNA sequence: TGCGCCAGCAGCTTGGGACAGGGAAGCCACGAGCAGTACTTC.

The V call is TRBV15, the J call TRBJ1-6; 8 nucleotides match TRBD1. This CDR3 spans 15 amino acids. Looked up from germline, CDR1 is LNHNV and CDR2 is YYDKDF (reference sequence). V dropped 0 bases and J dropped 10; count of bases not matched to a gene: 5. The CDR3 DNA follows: TGTGCCACCAGCAGAGATCAGGGGGCAAACTCACCCCTCCACTTT. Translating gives CATSRDQGANSPLHF.

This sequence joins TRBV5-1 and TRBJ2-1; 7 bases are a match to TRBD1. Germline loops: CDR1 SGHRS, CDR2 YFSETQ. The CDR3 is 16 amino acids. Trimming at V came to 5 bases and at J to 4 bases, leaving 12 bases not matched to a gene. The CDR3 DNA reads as TGCGCCAGCAGGAAAGACGCCGGACAGGATTACAATGAGCAGTTCTTC. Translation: CASRKDAGQDYNEQFF.

The CDR3 region is CASSEVGTGGKDEQFF. CDR3 in DNA: TGTGCCAGCAGTGAAGTGGGGACAGGGGGGAAAGATGAGCAGTTCTTC. This chain joins TRBV2 and TRBJ2-1; TRBD1 matches 11 bases. V shed 1 base, J shed 8 bases, and the junction held 7 bases outside the gene matches. Germline CDR1 and CDR2: SNHLY and FYNNEI. This CDR3 region has 16 residues.

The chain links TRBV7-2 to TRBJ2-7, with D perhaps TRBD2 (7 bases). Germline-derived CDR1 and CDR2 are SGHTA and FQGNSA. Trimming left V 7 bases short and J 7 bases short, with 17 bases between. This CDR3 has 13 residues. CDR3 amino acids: CASTFGGRGEQYF. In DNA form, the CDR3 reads TGTGCCAGCACGTTCGGGGGGCGCGGGGAGCAGTACTTC. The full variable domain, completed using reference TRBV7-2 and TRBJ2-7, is GAGVSQSPSNKVTEKGKDVELRCDPISGHTALYWYRQSLGQGLEFLIYFQGNSAPDKSGLPSDRFSAERTGGSVSTLTIQRTQQEDSAVYLCASTFGGRGEQYFGPGTRLTVT.

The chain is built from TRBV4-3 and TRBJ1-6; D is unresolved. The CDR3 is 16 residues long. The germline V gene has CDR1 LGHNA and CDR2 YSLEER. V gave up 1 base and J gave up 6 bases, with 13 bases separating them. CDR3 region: CASSQGHTGGNSPLHF. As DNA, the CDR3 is TGCGCCAGCAGCCAAGGACATACGGGAGGTAATTCACCCCTCCACTTT.

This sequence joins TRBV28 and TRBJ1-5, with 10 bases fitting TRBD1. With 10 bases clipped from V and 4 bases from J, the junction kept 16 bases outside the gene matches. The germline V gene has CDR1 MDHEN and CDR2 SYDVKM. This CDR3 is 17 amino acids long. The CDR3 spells CATRAVDRGLRNQPQHF. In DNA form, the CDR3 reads TGTGCCACCAGGGCGGTGGACAGGGGGTTGAGGAATCAGCCCCAGCATTTT.

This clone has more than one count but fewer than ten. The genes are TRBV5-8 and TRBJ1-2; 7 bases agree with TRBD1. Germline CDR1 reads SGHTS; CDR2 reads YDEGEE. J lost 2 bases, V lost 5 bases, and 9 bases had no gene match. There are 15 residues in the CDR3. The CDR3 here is CASRYRDSQNYGYTF. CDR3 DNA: TGTGCCAGCAGATACCGGGACAGCCAGAACTATGGCTACACCTTC.

The CDR3 loop is CASSIVDSGEAFF. CDR3 sequence (DNA): TGTGCCAGTAGTATAGTAGACTCCGGTGAAGCTTTCTTT. This sequence joins TRBV19 and TRBJ1-1; D ambiguous. The germline CDR1 and CDR2 sequences are LNHDA and SQIVND (reference sequence). This CDR3 has 13 amino acids. Trimming removed 1 base from V and 7 bases from J, with 10 bases in between. Full variable domain (missing parts from reference TRBV19 and TRBJ1-1): DGGITQSPKYLFRKEGQNVTLSCEQNLNHDAMYWYRQDPGQGLRLIYYSQIVNDFQKGDIAEGYSVSREKKESFPLTVTSAQKNPTAFYLCASSIVDSGEAFFGQGTRLTVV.

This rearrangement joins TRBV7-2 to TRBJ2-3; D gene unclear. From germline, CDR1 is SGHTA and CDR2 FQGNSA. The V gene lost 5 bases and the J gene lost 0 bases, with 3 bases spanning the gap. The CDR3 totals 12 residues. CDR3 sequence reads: CASSISTDTQYF. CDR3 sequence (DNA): TGTGCCAGCAGCATAAGCACAGATACGCAGTATTTT.

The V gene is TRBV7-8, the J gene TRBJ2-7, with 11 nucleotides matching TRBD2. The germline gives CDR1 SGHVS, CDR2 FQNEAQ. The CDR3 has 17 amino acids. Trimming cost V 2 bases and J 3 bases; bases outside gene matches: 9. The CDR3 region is CASSLFTSGSMIYEQYF. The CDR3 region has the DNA TGTGCCAGCAGCTTATTCACTAGCGGGAGTATGATCTACGAGCAGTACTTC.

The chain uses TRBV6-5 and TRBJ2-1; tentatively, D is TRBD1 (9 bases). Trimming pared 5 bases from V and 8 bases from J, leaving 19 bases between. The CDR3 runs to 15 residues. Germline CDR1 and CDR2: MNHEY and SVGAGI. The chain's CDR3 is CASSTGGTGYYEQFF. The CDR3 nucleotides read TGTGCCAGCAGTACGGGGGGGACAGGGTACTATGAGCAGTTCTTC.

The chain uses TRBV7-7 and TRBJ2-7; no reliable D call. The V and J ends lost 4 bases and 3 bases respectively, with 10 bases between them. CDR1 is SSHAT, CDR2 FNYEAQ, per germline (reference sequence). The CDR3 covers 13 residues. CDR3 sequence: CASSSVPGYEQYF. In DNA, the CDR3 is TGTGCCAGCAGCTCCGTCCCGGGCTACGAGCAGTACTTC.

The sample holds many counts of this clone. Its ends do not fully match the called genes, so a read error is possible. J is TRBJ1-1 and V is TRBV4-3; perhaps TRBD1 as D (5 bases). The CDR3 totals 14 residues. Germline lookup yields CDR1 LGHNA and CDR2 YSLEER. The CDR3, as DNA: TGCGCCAGCAGCCCCGCCAGGGCGACAGCCCGGCGCCTCTTT. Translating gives CASSPARATARRLF.

For the CDR3, the DNA is TGTGCCAGCAGCTTAGCTGCGGGGGGGCGGCAAGAGACCCAGTACTTC. Translation gives CASSLAAGGRQETQYF. This chain links TRBV7-6 with TRBJ2-5; 9 nucleotides agree with TRBD2. V was pared by 0 bases and J by 2 bases, with 4 bases of the junction left unmatched. Germline CDR1 and CDR2: SGHVS and FNYEAQ. The CDR3 consists of 16 residues.

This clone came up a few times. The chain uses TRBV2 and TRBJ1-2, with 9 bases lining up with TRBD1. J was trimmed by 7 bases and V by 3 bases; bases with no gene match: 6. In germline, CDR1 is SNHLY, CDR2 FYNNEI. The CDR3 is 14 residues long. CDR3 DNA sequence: TGTGCCAGCAGTGAGGGCCGGGACAGGGCTGGCTACACCTTC. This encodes CASSEGRDRAGYTF.